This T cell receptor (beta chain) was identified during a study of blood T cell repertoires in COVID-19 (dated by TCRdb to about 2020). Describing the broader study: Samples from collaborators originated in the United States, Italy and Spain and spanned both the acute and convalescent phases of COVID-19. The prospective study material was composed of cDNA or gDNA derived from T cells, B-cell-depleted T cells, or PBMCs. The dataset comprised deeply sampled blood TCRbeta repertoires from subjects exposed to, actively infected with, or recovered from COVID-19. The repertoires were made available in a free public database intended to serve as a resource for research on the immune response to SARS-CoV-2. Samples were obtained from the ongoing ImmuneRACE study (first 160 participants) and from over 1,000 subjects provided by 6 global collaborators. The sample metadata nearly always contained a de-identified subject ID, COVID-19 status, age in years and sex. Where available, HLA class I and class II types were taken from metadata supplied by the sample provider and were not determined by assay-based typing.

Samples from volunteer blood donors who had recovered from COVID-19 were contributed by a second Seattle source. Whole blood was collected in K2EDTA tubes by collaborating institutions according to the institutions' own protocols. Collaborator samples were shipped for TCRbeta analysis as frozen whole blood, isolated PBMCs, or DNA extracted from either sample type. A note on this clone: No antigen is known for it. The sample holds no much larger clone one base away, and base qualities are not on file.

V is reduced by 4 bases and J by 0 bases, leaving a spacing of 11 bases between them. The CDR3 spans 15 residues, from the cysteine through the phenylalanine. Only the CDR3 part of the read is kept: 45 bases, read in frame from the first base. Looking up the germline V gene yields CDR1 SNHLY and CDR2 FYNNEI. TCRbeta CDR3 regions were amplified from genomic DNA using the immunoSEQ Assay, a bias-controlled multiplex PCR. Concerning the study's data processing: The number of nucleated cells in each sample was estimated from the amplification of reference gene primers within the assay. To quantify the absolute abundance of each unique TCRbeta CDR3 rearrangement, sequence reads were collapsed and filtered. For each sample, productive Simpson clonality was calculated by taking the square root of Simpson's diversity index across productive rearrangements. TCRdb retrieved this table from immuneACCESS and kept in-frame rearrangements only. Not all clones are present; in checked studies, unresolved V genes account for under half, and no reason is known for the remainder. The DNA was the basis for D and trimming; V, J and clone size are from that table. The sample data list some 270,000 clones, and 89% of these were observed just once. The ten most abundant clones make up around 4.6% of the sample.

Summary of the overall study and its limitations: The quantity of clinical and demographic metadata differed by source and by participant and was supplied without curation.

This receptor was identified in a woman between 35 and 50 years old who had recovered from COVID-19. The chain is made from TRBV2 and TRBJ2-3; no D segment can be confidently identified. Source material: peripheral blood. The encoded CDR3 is CASSVGLRSTDTQYF. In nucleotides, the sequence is TGTGCCAGCAGTGTTGGTCTACGTAGCACAGATACGCAGTATTTT.